This TCR beta chain was identified during a study of CD8+ T cells in alopecia areata. The wider study: Treated patients were scored for severity by percent of scalp affected.

The V gene's germline CDR1 is MGHRA and CDR2 YSYEKL. The CDR3 loop spans 15 amino acids. Trimming cost V 4 bases and J 3 bases, with 12 bases left between them. As the sequencing template, cDNA was produced by extracting RNA and reverse transcribing it. Clones were read by immunoSEQ multiplex PCR, and TCRdb kept only the in-frame ones, dropping some. This sample carries around 190,000 clones, 50% to 70% of them seen once, and the ten largest clones take roughly 1.3%. Described treatment: oral pan-JAK inhibitor, 5-10 mg twice daily. The starting material was CD4+ T cells sorted from blood, obtained at roughly week 49, from a patient treated with tofacitinib. V usage is TRBV4-1 and J usage is TRBJ1-4; D is unclear. This TCR was recovered from a human donor with alopecia areata. The CDR3 sequence is CASSPRGPPNEKLFF. CDR3 coding DNA: TGCGCCAGCAGCCCACGCGGACCGCCTAATGAAAAACTGTTTTTT.